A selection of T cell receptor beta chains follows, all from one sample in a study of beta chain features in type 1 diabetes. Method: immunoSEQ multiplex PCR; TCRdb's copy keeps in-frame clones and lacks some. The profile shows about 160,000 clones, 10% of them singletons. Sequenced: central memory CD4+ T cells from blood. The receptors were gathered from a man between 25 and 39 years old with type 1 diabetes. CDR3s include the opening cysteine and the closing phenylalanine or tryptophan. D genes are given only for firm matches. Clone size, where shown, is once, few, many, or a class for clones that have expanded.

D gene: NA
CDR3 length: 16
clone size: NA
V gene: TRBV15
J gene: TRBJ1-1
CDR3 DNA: TGTGCCACCAGCGGCGAACCGGGACTCCGCACGATTGAAGCTTTCTTT
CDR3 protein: CATSGEPGLRTIEAFF

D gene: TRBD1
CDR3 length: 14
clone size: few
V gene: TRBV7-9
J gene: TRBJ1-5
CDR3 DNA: TGTGCCAGCAGCCTACAGGGGAGCAATCAGCCCCAGCATTTT
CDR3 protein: CASSLQGSNQPQHF

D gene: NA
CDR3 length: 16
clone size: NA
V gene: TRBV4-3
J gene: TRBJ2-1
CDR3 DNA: TGCGCCAGCAGCCAAAACAGGATCATGTCCTACAATGAGCAGTTCTTC
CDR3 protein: CASSQNRIMSYNEQFF

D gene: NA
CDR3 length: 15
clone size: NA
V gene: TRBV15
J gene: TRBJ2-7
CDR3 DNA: TGTGCCACCAGCAGAGGGTCCGGAGGGTCCTACGAGCAGTACTTC
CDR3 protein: CATSRGSGGSYEQYF

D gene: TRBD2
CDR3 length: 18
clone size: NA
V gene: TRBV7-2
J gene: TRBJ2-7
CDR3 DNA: TGTGCCAGCAGCTCTCCGGGACTAGCGGGAGTAAACTCCTACGAGCAGTACTTC
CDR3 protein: CASSSPGLAGVNSYEQYF

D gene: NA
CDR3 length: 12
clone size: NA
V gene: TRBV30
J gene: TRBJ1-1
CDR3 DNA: TGTGCCTGGAGTTCAATGAACACTGAAGCTTTCTTT
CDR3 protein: CAWSSMNTEAFF

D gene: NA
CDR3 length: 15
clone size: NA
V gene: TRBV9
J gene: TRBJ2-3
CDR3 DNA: TGTGCCAGCAGCCCAAGACGGGAGTTGGCTGATACGCAGTATTTT
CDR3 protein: CASSPRRELADTQYF

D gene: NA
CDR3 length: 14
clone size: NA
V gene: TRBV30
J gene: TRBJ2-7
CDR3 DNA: TGTGCCTGGAGTGTAGTGGGGAGAAATTACGAGCAGTACTTC
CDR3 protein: CAWSVVGRNYEQYF

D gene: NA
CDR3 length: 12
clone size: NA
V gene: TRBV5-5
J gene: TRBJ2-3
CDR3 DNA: TGTGCCAGCACTGGTGGGCGAGATACGCAGTATTTT
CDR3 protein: CASTGGRDTQYF

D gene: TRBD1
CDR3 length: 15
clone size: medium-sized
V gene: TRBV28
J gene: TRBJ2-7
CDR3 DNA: TGTGCCAGCAGCACGTCTGGACAGGGCTCGGGCGAGCAGTACTTC
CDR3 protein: CASSTSGQGSGEQYF

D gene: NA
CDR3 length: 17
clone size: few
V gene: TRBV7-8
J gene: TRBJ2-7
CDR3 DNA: TGTGCCAGCAGCTTAGCTGCCGAGGGCCGTAAAGGCTACGAGCAGTACTTC
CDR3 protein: CASSLAAEGRKGYEQYF

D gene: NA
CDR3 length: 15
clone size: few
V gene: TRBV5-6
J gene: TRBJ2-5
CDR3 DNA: TGTGCCAGCAGCTTGAACAGGTTGGGCCAAGAGACCCAGTACTTC
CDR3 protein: CASSLNRLGQETQYF

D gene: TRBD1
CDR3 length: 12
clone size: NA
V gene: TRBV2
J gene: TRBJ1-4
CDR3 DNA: TGTGCCAGTCAGTCCACAGGGGTAAAACTGTTTTTT
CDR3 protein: CASQSTGVKLFF

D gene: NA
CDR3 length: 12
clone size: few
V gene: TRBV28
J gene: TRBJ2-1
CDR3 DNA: TGTGCCAGCAGAGCACCTTACAATGAGCAGTTCTTC
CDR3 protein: CASRAPYNEQFF

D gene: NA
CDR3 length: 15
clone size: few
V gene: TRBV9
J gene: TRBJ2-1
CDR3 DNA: TGTGCCAGCAGCGCATTTATGGGCAAGCTTAATGAGCAGTTCTTC
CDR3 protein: CASSAFMGKLNEQFF

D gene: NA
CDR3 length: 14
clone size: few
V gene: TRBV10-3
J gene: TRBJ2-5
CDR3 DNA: TGTGCCATCAGTGAATTTACGGGGTACGAGACCCAGTACTTC
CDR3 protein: CAISEFTGYETQYF

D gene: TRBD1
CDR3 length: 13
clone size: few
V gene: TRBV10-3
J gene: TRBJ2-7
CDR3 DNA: TGTGCCATCACCTGGGACAGGGGTCGCGAGCAGTACTTC
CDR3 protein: CAITWDRGREQYF

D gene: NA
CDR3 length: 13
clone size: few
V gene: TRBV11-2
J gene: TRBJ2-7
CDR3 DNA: TGTGCCAGCAGCTTAGATGATTTCGGCGAGCAGTACTTC
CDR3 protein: CASSLDDFGEQYF

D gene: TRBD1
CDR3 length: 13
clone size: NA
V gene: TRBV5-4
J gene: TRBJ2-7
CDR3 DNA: TGTGCCAGCACCAGTACGGGACAGGGCGCGCAGTACTTC
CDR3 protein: CASTSTGQGAQYF

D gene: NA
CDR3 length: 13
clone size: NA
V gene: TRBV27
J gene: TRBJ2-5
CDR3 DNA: TGTGCCAGCAGTCCTAGCAGACAAGAGACCCAGTACTTC
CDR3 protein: CASSPSRQETQYF

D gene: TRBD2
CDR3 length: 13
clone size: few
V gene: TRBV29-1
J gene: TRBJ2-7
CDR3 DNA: TGCAGCGCTCGGACTAGCGGGAAAGACGAGCAGTACTTC
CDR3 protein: CSARTSGKDEQYF

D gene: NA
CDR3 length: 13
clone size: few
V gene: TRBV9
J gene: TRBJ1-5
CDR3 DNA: TGTGCCAGCAGCGTAGATACCACACAGCCCCAGCATTTT
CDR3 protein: CASSVDTTQPQHF

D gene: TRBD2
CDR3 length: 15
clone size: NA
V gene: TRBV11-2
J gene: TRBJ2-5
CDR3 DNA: TGTGCCAGCAGACCCTCCAGCGGGAGCCAAGAGACCCAGTACTTC
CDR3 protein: CASRPSSGSQETQYF

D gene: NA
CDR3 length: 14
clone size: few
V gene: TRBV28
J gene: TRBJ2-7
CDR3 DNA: TGTGCCAGCAGGACCTTGGACAGCCGATACGAGCAGTACTTC
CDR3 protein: CASRTLDSRYEQYF

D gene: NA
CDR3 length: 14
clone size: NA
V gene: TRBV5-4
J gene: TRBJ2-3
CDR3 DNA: TGTGCCAGCGGTACCCGGACAGGCACAGATACGCAGTATTTT
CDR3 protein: CASGTRTGTDTQYF

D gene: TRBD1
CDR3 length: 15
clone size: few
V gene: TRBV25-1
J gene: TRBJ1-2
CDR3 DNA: TGTGCCAGCACCTCCCCAGACAGGGGGCGAGGTGGCTACACCTTC
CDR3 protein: CASTSPDRGRGGYTF

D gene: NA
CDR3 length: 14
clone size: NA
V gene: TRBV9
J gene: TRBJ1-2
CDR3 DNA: TGTGCCAGCAGCGTAGTGGAGGGCAACTATGGCTACACCTTC
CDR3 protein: CASSVVEGNYGYTF

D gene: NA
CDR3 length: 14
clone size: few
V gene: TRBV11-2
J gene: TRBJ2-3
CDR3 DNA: TGTGCCAGCAGCCCAAGGTTCAGGACAGATACGCAGTATTTT
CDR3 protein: CASSPRFRTDTQYF

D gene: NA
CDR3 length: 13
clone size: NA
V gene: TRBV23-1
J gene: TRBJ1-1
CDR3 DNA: TGCGCCAGCAGTCAACTACAGGGCACTGAAGCTTTCTTT
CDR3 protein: CASSQLQGTEAFF

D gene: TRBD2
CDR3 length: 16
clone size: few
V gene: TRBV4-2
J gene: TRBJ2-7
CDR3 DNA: TGTGCCAGCAGCCAAGATCGCACTAGCGGAACCTACGAGCAGTACTTC
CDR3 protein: CASSQDRTSGTYEQYF

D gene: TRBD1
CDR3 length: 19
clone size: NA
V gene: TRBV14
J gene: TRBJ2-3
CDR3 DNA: TGTGCCAGCAGCCCCGGACTCCTAAACAGGGGGCTCATCGCAGATACGCAGTATTTT
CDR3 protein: CASSPGLLNRGLIADTQYF

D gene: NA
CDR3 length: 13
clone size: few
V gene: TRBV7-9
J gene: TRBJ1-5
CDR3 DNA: TGTGCCAGCGCAACAGATAGCAATCAGCCCCAGCATTTT
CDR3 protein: CASATDSNQPQHF

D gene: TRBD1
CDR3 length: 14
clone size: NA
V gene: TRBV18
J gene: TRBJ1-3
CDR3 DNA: TGTGCCAGCTCACGGGACAGCTCTGGAAACACCATATATTTT
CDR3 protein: CASSRDSSGNTIYF

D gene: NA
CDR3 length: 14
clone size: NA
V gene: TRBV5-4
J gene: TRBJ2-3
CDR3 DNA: TGTGCCAGCAGCTTACAGGGTTCCACAGATACGCAGTATTTT
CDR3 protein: CASSLQGSTDTQYF

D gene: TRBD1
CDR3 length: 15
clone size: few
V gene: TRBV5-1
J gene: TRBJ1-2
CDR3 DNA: TGCGCCAGCAGGGCTGGGACAGGGCCGGGAAGCGGCTACACCTTC
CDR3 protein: CASRAGTGPGSGYTF

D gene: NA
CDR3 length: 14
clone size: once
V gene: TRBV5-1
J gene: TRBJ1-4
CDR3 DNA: TGCGCCAGCTGCGAATCAACAACTAATGAAAAACTGTTTTTT
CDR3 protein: CASCESTTNEKLFF

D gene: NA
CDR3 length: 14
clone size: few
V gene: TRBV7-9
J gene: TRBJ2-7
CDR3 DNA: TGTGCCAGCAGCCTGGACAGCCAATCCTACGAGCAGTACTTC
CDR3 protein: CASSLDSQSYEQYF

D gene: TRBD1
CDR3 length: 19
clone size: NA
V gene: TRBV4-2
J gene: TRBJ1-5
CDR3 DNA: TGTGCCAGCAGCCAAGATATCACCCAGGGGGTGCGGAGCAATCAGCCCCAGCATTTT
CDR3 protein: CASSQDITQGVRSNQPQHF

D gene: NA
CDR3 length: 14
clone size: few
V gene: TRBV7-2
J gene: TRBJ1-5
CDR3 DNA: TGTGCCAGCAGCTTAATGACTTCGGATCAGCCCCAGCATTTT
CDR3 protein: CASSLMTSDQPQHF

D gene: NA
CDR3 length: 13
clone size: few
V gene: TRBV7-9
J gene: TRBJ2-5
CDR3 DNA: TGTGCCAGCACCCCAGGGGCTCAAGAGACCCAGTACTTC
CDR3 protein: CASTPGAQETQYF

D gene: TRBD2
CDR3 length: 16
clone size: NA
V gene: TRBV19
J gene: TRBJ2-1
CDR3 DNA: TGTGCCAGTAGCCCCCGGACTAGCGGAGGCAGGAATGAGCAGTTCTTC
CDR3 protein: CASSPRTSGGRNEQFF

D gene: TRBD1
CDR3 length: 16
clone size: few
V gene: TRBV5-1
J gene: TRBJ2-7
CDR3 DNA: TGCGCCAGCAGCTCCGTCGTTGGGACAGGGGGAATCGAGCAGTACTTC
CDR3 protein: CASSSVVGTGGIEQYF

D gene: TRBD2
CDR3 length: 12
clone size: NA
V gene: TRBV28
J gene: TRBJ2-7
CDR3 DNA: TGTGCCATTAGCGGGAGGGCCTACGAGCAGTACTTC
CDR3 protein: CAISGRAYEQYF

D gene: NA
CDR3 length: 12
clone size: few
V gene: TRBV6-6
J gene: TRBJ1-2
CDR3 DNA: TGTGCCAGCAGTTACTCGATGGGCGACTACACCTTC
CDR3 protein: CASSYSMGDYTF

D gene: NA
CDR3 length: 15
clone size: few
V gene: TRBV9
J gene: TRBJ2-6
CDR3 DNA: TGTGCCAGCAGCGTATCAGGTGCTGGGGCCAACGTCCTGACTTTC
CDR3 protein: CASSVSGAGANVLTF

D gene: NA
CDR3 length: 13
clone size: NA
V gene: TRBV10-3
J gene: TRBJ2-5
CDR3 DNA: TGTGCCATCGGGACACCTGGGTCGGAGACCCAGTACTTC
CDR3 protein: CAIGTPGSETQYF

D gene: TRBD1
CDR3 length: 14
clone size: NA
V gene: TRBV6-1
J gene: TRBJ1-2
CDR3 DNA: TGTGCCAGCAGTGATCCGGGACAGGGCTATGGCTACACCTTC
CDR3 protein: CASSDPGQGYGYTF

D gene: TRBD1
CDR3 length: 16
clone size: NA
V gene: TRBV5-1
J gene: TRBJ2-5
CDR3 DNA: TGCGCCAGCAGCTTGGCGACAGGACAGGGGGCGGAGACCCAGTACTTC
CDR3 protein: CASSLATGQGAETQYF

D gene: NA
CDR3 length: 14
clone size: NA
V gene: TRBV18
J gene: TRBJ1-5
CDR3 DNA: TGTGCCAGCTCACCAGGCGGGGGCAATCAGCCCCAGCATTTT
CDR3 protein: CASSPGGGNQPQHF

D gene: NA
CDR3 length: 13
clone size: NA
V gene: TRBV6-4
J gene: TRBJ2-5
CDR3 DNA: TGTGCCAGCAGTGAGATCCACGGGGAGACCCAGTACTTC
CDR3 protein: CASSEIHGETQYF

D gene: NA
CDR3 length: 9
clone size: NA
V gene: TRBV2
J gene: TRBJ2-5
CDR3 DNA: TGTGCCGTACAAGAGACCCAGTACTTC
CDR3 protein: CAVQETQYF

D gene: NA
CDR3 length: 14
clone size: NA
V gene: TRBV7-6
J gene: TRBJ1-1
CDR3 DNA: TGTGCCAGCAGCTTAATGAGCGGGGGCTCTGAAGCTTTCTTT
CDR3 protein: CASSLMSGGSEAFF

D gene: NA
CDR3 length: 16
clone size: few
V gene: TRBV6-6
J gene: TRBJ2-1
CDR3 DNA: TGTGCCAGCAGTTACCCCCCCGGAGGGGGGGAGAATGAGCAGTTCTTC
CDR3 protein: CASSYPPGGGENEQFF